This entry describes one T cell receptor (beta chain). As yet, its antigen is unknown. This CDR3 has 18 amino acids. Germline loops: CDR1 MNHNS, CDR2 SASEGT. V gave up 0 bases and J gave up 5 bases, with 20 bases separating them. This entry is derived from a study of cytomegalovirus exposure and HLA in healthy donors. The overall study: When 398 donors were genotyped, 81% of them were found to fall in the Caucasian-associated ancestry cluster.

The study ran its PCR with 60 Vbeta and 13 Jbeta primers. Generated by immunoSEQ multiplex PCR, the TCRdb table keeps only in-frame clones and is missing some. The table shows roughly 230,000 clones, with about three quarters occurring only once. Study-level findings and limits: Later analysis found that TCR beta chains associated with HLA were more clonally expanded than other, equally common chains. Most TCR beta V segments were productive about 87% or about 30% of the time in an earlier analysis.

The sample was PBMCs. The clonotype was recovered from a boy aged 5-17 years in good health and CMV-seronegative. The chain combines TRBV6-1 with TRBJ1-5; D might be TRBD1 (5 bases). This CDR3 reads CASSEARRASGRYQPQHF. CDR3 sequence (DNA): TGTGCCAGCAGTGAAGCGCGTAGGGCATCAGGGAGGTATCAGCCCCAGCATTTT.